A single sample is the source of the 21 T cell receptor beta chains below, sequenced in a study of cytomegalovirus exposure and HLA in healthy donors. The PCR was carried out with 60 Vbeta primers and 13 Jbeta primers. Clones were read by immunoSEQ multiplex PCR, and TCRdb kept only the in-frame ones, dropping some. The sample shows 180,000 or so clones, 82% of them seen only once. The sequenced sample consisted of PBMCs. The receptors come from a male donor in good health and CMV-seronegative.

This chain connects TRBV6-1 to TRBJ1-2; 7 nucleotides line up with TRBD1. The CDR3 length is 14 residues. V was clipped by 6 bases and J by 3 bases; unmatched bases: 7. CDR1 is MNHNS, CDR2 SASEGT, per germline. CDR3 region: CASSPGGTDYGYTF. The DNA for the CDR3 is TGTGCCAGCAGCCCCGGTGGGACAGACTATGGCTACACCTTC.

This clone was detected a few times. This chain links TRBV5-1 with TRBJ2-1; maybe TRBD2 (5 bases). The CDR3 covers 13 residues. V lost 0 bases to trimming and J lost 7 bases, with 8 bases between them. Looked up from germline, CDR1 is SGHRS and CDR2 is YFSETQ. The CDR3 loop is CASSLERRNEQFF. CDR3 DNA: TGCGCCAGCAGCTTGGAGCGGAGGAATGAGCAGTTCTTC.

The chain has TRBV28 and TRBJ2-7; TRBD2 agrees at 8 bases. There are 17 residues in the CDR3. Germline V gene lookup returns CDR1 MDHEN and CDR2 SYDVKM. V lost 8 bases to trimming and J lost 6 bases; unmatched junction nucleotides: 21. The CDR3, as DNA: TGTGCCAGCGGGTTTTCGGTGGGGAAGCGGGAGTCGGGCGAGCAGTACTTC. Its translation: CASGFSVGKRESGEQYF.

The chain joins TRBV7-2 to TRBJ2-3; 8 bases align to TRBD1. The ends lost 5 bases at V and 4 bases at J; junction bases unmatched: 8. CDR1 is SGHTA, CDR2 FQGNSA, per germline. The CDR3 has 15 residues. CDR3 sequence: CASSTGQGGSDTQYF. As DNA, the CDR3 is TGTGCCAGCAGCACCGGACAGGGTGGCTCAGATACGCAGTATTTT.

The chain is built from TRBV6-1 and TRBJ2-5; D possibly corresponds to TRBD2 (5 bases). The CDR3 sequence is 13 residues long. Germline V gene sequence: CDR1 MNHNS, CDR2 SASEGT. V gave up 8 bases and J gave up 11 bases, with 21 bases separating them. The CDR3: CASVSKPPGEQYF. The CDR3, as DNA: TGTGCCAGCGTTTCGAAACCCCCCGGGGAGCAGTACTTC.

The chain is built from TRBV7-3 and TRBJ2-3, with 9 bases lining up with TRBD1. CDR1 and CDR2 from the germline V gene are SGHTA and FQGTGA. V lost 3 bases, J lost 7 bases, and 5 bases stayed unmatched. The CDR3 is 14 residues long. CDR3 region: CASSFGQGMYTQYF. The DNA for the CDR3 is TGTGCCAGCAGCTTTGGACAGGGGATGTATACGCAGTATTTT.

V gene TRBV14 combines with J gene TRBJ2-5; TRBD1 matches 9 bases. Trimming removed 1 base from V and 5 bases from J; junction bases left unmatched: 5. Germline V gene lookup returns CDR1 SGHDN and CDR2 FVKESK. CDR3 length equals 15 residues. The CDR3 DNA reads as TGTGCCAGCAGCCAAGTCGGACAGGGGCGGGAGACCCAGTACTTC. Its protein product is CASSQVGQGRETQYF.

This chain joins TRBV29-1 and TRBJ2-3; 13 bases map to TRBD2. The germline V gene has CDR1 SQVTM and CDR2 ANQGSEA. The trim removed 7 bases at V and 1 base at J, leaving 14 bases unmatched. CDR3 length equals 18 residues. The CDR3: CSGTGTSGDFLGTDTQYF. The CDR3 DNA is TGCAGCGGAACCGGGACTAGCGGGGACTTTCTAGGCACAGATACGCAGTATTTT.

This clone was found a few times. The chain uses TRBV6-5 and TRBJ2-5; D is undetermined. The CDR3 totals 11 residues. The V gene lost 2 bases and the J gene lost 5 bases, with 3 bases spanning the gap. Germline CDR1 reads MNHEY; CDR2 reads SVGAGI. In DNA, the CDR3 is TGTGCCAGCAGTTACCTGGAGACCCAGTACTTC. It codes for CASSYLETQYF.

The V gene is TRBV5-6, the J gene TRBJ2-7; 9 positions agree with TRBD1. Per germline, CDR1 SGHDT and CDR2 YYEEEE. The CDR3 covers 15 residues. Trimming removed 4 bases from V and 4 bases from J; junction bases left unmatched: 9. The CDR3 bases are TGTGCCAGCAGCGATGCCGGGACAGGGTTGTACGAGCAGTACTTC. Amino acids: CASSDAGTGLYEQYF.

This chain uses TRBV6-5 with TRBJ1-2; D is ambiguous. The CDR3 spans 16 residues. Trimming took 0 bases from V and 5 from J, leaving 16 bases between them. From germline, CDR1 is MNHEY and CDR2 SVGAGI. The CDR3 sequence: CASSYSRLAGKYGYTF. In DNA form, the CDR3 reads TGTGCCAGCAGTTACTCAAGGTTGGCGGGGAAATATGGCTACACCTTC.

This clone was found once. The V and J genes are TRBV5-1 and TRBJ2-7, with TRBD1 matching over 7 bases. Germline lookup yields CDR1 SGHRS and CDR2 YFSETQ. This CDR3 spans 15 amino acids. V gave up 3 bases and J gave up 0 bases; unmatched junction bases: 6. CDR3 nucleotide sequence: TGCGCCAGCAGCTCCAAACAGGGGCTCTCCTACGAGCAGTACTTC. Amino acids: CASSSKQGLSYEQYF. The variable domain in full, with the rest retrieved from reference TRBV5-1 and TRBJ2-7, is KAGVTQTPRYLIKTRGQQVTLSCSPISGHRSVSWYQQTPGQGLQFLFEYFSETQRNKGNFPGRFSGRQFSNSRSEMNVSTLELGDSALYLCASSSKQGLSYEQYFGPGTRLTVT.

The chain recombines TRBV5-1 with TRBJ1-1; 8 bases line up with TRBD1. Trimming took 0 bases from V and 0 from J; bases not matched to a gene: 4. CDR3 length equals 16 residues. Germline V gene lookup returns CDR1 SGHRS and CDR2 YFSETQ. The chain's CDR3 is CASSLEQGAMNTEAFF. Here the CDR3 DNA reads TGCGCCAGCAGCTTGGAGCAGGGGGCCATGAACACTGAAGCTTTCTTT.

V gene TRBV27 combines with J gene TRBJ2-7; D call uncertain. The CDR3 runs 14 residues. V lost 8 bases and J lost 1, with 15 bases in between. Germline CDR1 reads MNHEY; CDR2 reads SMNVEV (reference sequence). As DNA, the CDR3 is TGTGCCAGCGGCCTCAGTTTAAAATCCTACGAGCAGTACTTC. The encoded protein is CASGLSLKSYEQYF.

The table lists this clone with a count of one. This chain connects TRBV11-1 to TRBJ2-2; the D is unclear. V was shortened by 5 bases and J by 2 bases, with 3 bases between the two germline ends. CDR1 is SGHAT and CDR2 is FQDESV in the germline V gene (reference sequence). The CDR3 extends over 12 amino acids. This CDR3 is CASSHNTGELFF. As DNA, the CDR3 is TGTGCCAGCAGCCATAACACCGGGGAGCTGTTTTTT.

The V and J genes are TRBV28 and TRBJ2-7, with 8 positions matching TRBD1. The CDR3 is 13 residues long. After removal of 8 bases from V and 1 base from J, the junction contained 4 bases not matched to a gene. Germline V lookup: CDR1 MDHEN, CDR2 SYDVKM. The CDR3 is CASGTGSSYEQYF. The CDR3, as DNA: TGTGCCAGCGGGACAGGATCGTCCTACGAGCAGTACTTC. Full variable domain (remainder filled in from reference TRBV28 and TRBJ2-7): DVKVTQSSRYLVKRTGEKVFLECVQDMDHENMFWYRQDPGLGLRLIYFSYDVKMKEKGDIPEGYSVSREKKERFSLILESASTNQTSMYLCASGTGSSYEQYFGPGTRLTVT.

The CDR3 region has the DNA TGTGCCAGTAGTCCACAGGGGGCGTATCAGCCCCAGCATTTT. It specifies CASSPQGAYQPQHF. The chain recombines TRBV19 with TRBJ1-5; 9 nucleotides match TRBD1. Germline CDR1 reads LNHDA; CDR2 reads SQIVND (reference sequence). Losses at the gene ends were 5 bases for V and 5 bases for J; bases not matched to a gene: 4. The CDR3 is 14 amino acids. The full variable domain, with the rest looked up from reference TRBV19 and TRBJ1-5, is DGGITQSPKYLFRKEGQNVTLSCEQNLNHDAMYWYRQDPGQGLRLIYYSQIVNDFQKGDIAEGYSVSREKKESFPLTVTSAQKNPTAFYLCASSPQGAYQPQHFGDGTRLSIL.

The chain carries TRBV9 and TRBJ2-7; the match to TRBD1 covers 8 bases. The CDR3 has 17 amino acids. V gave up 0 bases and J gave up 3 bases; unmatched junction bases: 11. Germline V gene data show CDR1 as SGDLS and CDR2 as YYNGEE. The CDR3 nucleotides read TGTGCCAGCAGCGTAGAAGAATCGTGGACAGGGAACTACGAGCAGTACTTC. Translated: CASSVEESWTGNYEQYF.

This clone came up a few times. V usage is TRBV10-3 and J usage is TRBJ2-3, with TRBD1 matching 7 bases. The CDR3 totals 17 residues. Germline V gives CDR1 ENHRY, CDR2 SYGVKD. V lost 6 bases to trimming and J lost 2 bases; unmatched junction nucleotides: 14. Here the CDR3 reads CAISHELDRVPTDTQYF. In DNA, the CDR3 is TGTGCCATCAGCCACGAACTAGACAGGGTCCCCACAGATACGCAGTATTTT.

The chain carries TRBV7-8 and TRBJ2-7; D perhaps matches TRBD2 (7 bases). CDR1 is SGHVS, CDR2 FQNEAQ, per germline. This CDR3 is 15 amino acids long. The V end lost 1 base, the J end lost 1 base, and 11 bases lay between the germline ends. CDR3 nucleotides: TGTGCCAGCAGCTTAGTGGCGGGGGCGTCCTACGAGCAGTACTTC. Amino acids: CASSLVAGASYEQYF.

The DNA of the CDR3 is TGTGCCAGCAGACCTCGTGACATTGGGCGAGAGACCCAGTACTTC. This encodes CASRPRDIGRETQYF. V and J are TRBV6-7 and TRBJ2-5, with no clear D. TRBV6-7 is filed as an ORF, its function uncertain. Trimming removed 6 bases from V and 4 bases from J, with 18 bases in between. The CDR3 is made up of 15 amino acids.